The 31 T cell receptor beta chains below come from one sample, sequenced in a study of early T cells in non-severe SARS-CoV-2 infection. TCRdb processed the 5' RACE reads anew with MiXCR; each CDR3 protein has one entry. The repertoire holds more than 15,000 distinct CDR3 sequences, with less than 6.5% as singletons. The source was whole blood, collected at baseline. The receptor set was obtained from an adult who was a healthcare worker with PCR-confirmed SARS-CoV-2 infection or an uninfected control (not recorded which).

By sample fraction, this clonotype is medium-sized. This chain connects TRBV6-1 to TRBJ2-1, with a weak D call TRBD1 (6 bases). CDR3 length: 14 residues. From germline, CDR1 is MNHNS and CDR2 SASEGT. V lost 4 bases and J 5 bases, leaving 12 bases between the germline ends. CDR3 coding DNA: TGTGCCAGCAGTGGACGACAGGAGAACAATGAGCAGTTCTTC. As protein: CASSGRQENNEQFF.

CDR3 amino acids: CASSLTEAEQYF. CDR3 coding DNA: TGTGCCAGCAGCTTAACCGAAGCCGAGCAGTACTTC. The rearrangement joins TRBV5-6 to TRBJ2-7; no firm D call. Trimming pared 2 bases from V and 6 bases from J, leaving 9 bases between. CDR3 length equals 12 residues. CDR1 is SGHDT, CDR2 YYEEEE, per germline.

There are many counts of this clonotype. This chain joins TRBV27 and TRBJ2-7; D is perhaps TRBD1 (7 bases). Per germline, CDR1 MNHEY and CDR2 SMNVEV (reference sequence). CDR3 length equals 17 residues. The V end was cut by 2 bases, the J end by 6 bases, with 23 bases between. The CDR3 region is CASSLRGRALQGGEQYF. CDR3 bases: TGTGCCAGCAGTTTACGGGGCAGGGCTCTCCAGGGGGGCGAGCAGTACTTC.

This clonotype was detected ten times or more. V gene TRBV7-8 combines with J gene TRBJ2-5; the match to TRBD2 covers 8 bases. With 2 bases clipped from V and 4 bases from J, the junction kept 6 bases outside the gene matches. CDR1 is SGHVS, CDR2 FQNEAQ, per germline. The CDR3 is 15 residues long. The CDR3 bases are TGTGCCAGCAGCTTACTTTTAGCGGGAACAGAGACCCAGTACTTC. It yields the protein CASSLLLAGTETQYF.

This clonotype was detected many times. In nucleotides, the CDR3 is TGTGCCAGCAGTGAATCGCACAGCTACAATGAGCAGTTCTTC. Encoded protein: CASSESHSYNEQFF. V is TRBV2 and J is TRBJ2-1; the D is unclear. Per the germline V gene, CDR1 is SNHLY and CDR2 is FYNNEI. The CDR3 runs 14 residues. V was shortened by 2 bases and J by 3 bases, with 8 bases between the two germline ends.

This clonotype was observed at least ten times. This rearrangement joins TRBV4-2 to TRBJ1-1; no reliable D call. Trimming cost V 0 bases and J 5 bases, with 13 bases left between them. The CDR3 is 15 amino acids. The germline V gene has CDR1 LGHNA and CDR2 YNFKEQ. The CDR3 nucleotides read TGTGCCAGCAGCCAAGATAATGGAGGAAGTACTGAAGCTTTCTTT. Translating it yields CASSQDNGGSTEAFF.

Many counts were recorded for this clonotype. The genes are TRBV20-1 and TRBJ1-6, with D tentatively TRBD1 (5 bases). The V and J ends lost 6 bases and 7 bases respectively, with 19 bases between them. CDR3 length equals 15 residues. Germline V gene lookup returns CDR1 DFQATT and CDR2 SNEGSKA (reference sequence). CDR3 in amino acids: CSAMHKQAANSPLHF. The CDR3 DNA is TGCAGTGCCATGCACAAACAGGCAGCAAATTCACCCCTCCACTTT.

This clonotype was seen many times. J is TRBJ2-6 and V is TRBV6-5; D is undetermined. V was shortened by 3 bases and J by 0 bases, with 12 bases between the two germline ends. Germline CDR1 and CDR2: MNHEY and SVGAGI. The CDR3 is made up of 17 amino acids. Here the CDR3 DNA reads TGTGCCAGCAGTTATGCAGCCCCAGGCTCTGGGGCCAACGTCCTGACTTTC. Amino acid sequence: CASSYAAPGSGANVLTF.

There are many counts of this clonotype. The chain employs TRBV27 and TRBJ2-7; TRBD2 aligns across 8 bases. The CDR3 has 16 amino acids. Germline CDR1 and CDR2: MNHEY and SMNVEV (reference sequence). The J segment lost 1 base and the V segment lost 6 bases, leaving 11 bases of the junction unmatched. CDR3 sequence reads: CASSSGLADLSYEQYF. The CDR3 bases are TGTGCCAGCAGCTCCGGACTAGCAGATTTATCCTACGAGCAGTACTTC.

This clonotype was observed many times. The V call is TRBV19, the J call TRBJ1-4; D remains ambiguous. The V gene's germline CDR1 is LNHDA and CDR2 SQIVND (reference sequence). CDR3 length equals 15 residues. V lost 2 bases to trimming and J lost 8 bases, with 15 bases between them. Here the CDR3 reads CASSISPEGREKLFF. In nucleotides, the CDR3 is TGTGCCAGTAGTATATCCCCCGAGGGCCGGGAAAAACTGTTTTTT.

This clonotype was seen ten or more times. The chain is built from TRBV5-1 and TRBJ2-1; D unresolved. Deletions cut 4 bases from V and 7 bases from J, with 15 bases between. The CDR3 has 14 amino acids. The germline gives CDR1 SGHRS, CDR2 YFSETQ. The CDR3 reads CASSHKEGSNEQFF. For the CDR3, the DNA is TGCGCCAGCAGCCATAAGGAAGGGTCAAATGAGCAGTTCTTC.

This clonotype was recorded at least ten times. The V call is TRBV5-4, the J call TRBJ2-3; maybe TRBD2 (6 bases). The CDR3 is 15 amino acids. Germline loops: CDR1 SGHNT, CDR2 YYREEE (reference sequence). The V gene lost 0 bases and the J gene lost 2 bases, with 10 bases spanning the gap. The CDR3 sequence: CASSLGSGTTDTQYF. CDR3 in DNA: TGTGCCAGCAGCTTGGGTAGCGGCACCACAGATACGCAGTATTTT. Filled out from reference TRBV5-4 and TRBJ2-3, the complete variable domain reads ETGVTQSPTHLIKTRGQQVTLRCSSQSGHNTVSWYQQALGQGPQFIFQYYREEENGRGNFPPRFSGLQFPNYSSELNVNALELDDSALYLCASSLGSGTTDTQYFGPGTRLTVL.

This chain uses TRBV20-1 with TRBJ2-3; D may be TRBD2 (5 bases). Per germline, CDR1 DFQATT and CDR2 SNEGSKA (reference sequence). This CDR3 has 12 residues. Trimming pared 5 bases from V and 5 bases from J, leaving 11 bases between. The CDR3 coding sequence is TGCAGTGCTCTGACCGAGGGAGATACGCAGTATTTT. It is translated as CSALTEGDTQYF.

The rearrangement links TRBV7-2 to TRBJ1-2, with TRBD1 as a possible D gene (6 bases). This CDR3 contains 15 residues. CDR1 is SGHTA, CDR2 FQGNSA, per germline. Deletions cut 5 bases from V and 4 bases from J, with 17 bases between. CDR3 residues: CASSPRGGPSYGYTF. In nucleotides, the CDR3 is TGTGCCAGCAGCCCGCGAGGGGGACCGAGCTATGGCTACACCTTC. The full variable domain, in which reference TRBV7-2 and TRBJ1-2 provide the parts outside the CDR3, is GAGVSQSPSNKVTEKGKDVELRCDPISGHTALYWYRQSLGQGLEFLIYFQGNSAPDKSGLPSDRFSAERTGGSVSTLTIQRTQQEDSAVYLCASSPRGGPSYGYTFGSGTRLTVV.

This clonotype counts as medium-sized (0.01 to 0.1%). The CDR3 sequence is CASSLGGSTDTQYF. DNA of the CDR3: TGTGCCAGCAGCTTAGGAGGGAGCACAGATACGCAGTATTTT. This sequence joins TRBV11-3 and TRBJ2-3, with D perhaps matching TRBD2 (5 bases). CDR3 length: 14 residues. Deletions cut 1 base from V and 0 bases from J, with 5 bases between. Germline CDR1 reads SGHNT; CDR2 reads YENEEA.

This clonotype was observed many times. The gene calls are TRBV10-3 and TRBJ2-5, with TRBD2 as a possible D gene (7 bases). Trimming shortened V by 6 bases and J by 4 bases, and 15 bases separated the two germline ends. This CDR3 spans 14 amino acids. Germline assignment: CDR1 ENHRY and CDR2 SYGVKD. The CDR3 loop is CAIRGPGGPETQYF. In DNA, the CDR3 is TGTGCCATCAGGGGACCGGGGGGCCCAGAGACCCAGTACTTC.

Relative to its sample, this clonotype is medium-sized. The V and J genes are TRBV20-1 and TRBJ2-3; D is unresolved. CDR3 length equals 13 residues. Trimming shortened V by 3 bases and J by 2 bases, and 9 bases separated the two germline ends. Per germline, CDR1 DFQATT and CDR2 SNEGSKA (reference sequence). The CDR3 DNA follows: TGCAGTGCTAGCGGGTTAACCACAGATACGCAGTATTTT. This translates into CSASGLTTDTQYF.

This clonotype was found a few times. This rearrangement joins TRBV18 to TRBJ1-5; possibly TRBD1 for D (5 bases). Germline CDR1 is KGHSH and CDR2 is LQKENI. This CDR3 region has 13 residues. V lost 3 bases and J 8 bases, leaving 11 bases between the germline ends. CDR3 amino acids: CASSPSGSEPQHF. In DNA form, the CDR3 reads TGTGCCAGCTCACCTTCAGGGAGTGAGCCCCAGCATTTT. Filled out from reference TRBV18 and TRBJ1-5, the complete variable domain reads NAGVMQNPRHLVRRRGQEARLRCSPMKGHSHVYWYRQLPEEGLKFMVYLQKENIIDESGMPKERFSAEFPKEGPSILRIQQVVRGDSAAYFCASSPSGSEPQHFGDGTRLSIL.

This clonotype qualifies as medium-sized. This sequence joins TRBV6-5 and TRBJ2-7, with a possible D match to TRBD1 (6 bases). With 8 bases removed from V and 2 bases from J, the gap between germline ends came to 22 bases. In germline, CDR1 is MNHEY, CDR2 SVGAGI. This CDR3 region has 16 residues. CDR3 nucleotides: TGTGCCAGCGGCCCAACAGGGTCTCCCTTCACCTACGAGCAGTACTTC. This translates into CASGPTGSPFTYEQYF.

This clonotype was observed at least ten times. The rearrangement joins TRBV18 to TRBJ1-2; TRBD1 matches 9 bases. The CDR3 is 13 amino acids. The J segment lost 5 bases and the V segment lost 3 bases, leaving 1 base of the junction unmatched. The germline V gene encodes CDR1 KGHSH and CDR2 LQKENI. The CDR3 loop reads CASSPDRGYGYTF. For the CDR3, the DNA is TGTGCCAGCTCACCCGACAGGGGGTATGGCTACACCTTC.

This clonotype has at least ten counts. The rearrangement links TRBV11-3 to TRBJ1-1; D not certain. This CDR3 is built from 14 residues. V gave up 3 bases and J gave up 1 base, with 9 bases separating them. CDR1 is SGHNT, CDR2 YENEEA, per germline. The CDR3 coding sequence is TGTGCCAGCAGCTTCGGACGGGGGAACACTGAAGCTTTCTTT. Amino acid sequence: CASSFGRGNTEAFF. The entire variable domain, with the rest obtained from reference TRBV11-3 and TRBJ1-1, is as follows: EAGVVQSPRYKIIEKKQPVAFWCNPISGHNTLYWYLQNLGQGPELLIRYENEEAVDDSQLPKDRFSAERLKGVDSTLKIQPAELGDSAVYLCASSFGRGNTEAFFGQGTRLTVV.

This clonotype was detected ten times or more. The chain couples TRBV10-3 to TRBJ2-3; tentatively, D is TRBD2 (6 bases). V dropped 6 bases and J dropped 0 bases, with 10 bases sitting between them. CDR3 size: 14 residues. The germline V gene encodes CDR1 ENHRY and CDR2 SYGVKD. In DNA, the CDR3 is TGTGCCATCAGCGGGGGATATAGCACAGATACGCAGTATTTT. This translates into CAISGGYSTDTQYF.

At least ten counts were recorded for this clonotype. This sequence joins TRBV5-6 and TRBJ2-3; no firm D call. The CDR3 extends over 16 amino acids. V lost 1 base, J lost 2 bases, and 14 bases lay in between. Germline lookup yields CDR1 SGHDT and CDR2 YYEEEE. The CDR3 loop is CASSLWVGHLTDTQYF. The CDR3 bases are TGTGCCAGCAGCTTGTGGGTTGGGCATCTCACAGATACGCAGTATTTT.

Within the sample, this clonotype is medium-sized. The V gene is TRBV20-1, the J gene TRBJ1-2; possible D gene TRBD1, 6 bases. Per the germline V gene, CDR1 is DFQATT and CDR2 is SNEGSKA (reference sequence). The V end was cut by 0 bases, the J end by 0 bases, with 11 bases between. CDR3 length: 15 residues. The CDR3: CSARERGTSNYGYTF. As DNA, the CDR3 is TGCAGTGCTAGAGAAAGGGGGACTTCTAACTATGGCTACACCTTC.

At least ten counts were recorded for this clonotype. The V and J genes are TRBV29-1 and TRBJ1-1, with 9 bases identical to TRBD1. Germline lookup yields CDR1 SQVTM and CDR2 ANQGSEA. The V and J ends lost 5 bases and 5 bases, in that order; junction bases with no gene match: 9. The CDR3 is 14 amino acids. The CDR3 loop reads CSVSTTGGGTEAFF. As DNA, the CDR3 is TGCAGCGTTTCCACGACAGGGGGTGGAACTGAAGCTTTCTTT.

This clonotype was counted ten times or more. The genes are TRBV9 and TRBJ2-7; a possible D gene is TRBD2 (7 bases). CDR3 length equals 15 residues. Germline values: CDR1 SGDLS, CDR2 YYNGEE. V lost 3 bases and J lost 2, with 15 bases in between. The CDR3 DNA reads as TGTGCCAGCAGCGCCGGACTAGGGGGAACCTACGAGCAGTACTTC. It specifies CASSAGLGGTYEQYF.

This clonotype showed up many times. CDR3 residues: CASSPDGLSPREQYF. CDR3 in DNA: TGTGCCAGCAGCCCGGACGGTCTATCCCCAAGGGAGCAGTACTTC. The genes are TRBV6-5 and TRBJ2-7; unclear D gene. V was clipped by 6 bases and J by 7 bases, with 22 bases between them. The CDR3 totals 15 residues. Germline CDR1 MNHEY, CDR2 SVGAGI.

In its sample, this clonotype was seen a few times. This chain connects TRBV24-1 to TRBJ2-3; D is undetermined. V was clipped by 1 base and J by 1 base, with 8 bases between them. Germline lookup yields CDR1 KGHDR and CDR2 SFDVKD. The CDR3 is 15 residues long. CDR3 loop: CATSDFVRGTDTQYF. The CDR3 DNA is TGTGCCACCAGTGATTTTGTAAGGGGCACAGATACGCAGTATTTT.

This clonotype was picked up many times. In nucleotides, the CDR3 is TGCGCCAGCAGCCTCGAGGGTAGCGGGGGCCTGCTGAATACGCAGTATTTT. Its translation is CASSLEGSGGLLNTQYF. The chain links TRBV4-1 to TRBJ2-3; TRBD2 agrees at 9 bases. Germline CDR1 MGHRA, CDR2 YSYEKL. V trimming: 4 bases; J trimming: 7 bases; junction bases outside the gene matches: 15. The CDR3 runs 17 residues.

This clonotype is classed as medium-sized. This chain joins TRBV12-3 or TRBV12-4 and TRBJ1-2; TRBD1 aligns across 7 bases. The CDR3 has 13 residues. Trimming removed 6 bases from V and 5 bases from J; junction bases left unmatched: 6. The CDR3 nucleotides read TGTGCCAGCAGCCAGGACAGGCAATATGGCTACACCTTC. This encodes CASSQDRQYGYTF.

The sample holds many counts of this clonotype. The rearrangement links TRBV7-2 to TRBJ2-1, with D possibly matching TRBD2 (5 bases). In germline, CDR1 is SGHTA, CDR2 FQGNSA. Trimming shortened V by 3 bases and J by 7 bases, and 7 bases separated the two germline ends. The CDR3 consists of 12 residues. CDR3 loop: CASSLDLNEQFF. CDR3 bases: TGTGCCAGCAGCTTGGACTTAAATGAGCAGTTCTTC.